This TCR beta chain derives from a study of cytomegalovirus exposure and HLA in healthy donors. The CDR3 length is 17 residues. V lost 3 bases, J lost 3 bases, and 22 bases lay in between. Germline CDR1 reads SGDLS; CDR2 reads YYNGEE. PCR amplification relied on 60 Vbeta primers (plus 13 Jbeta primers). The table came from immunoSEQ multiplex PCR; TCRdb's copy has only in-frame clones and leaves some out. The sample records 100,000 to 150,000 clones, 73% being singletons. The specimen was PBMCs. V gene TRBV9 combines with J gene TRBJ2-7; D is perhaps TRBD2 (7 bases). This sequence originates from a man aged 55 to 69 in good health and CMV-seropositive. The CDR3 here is CASSADVGGAEYYEQYF. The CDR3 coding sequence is TGTGCCAGCAGCGCCGACGTAGGGGGGGCAGAATACTACGAGCAGTACTTC.